This TCR beta chain emerged from a study of T cell changes during pregnancy in multiple sclerosis. Sequencing was performed with immunoSEQ multiplex PCR; in TCRdb, only in-frame clones are kept and a portion is missing. The sample lists more than 55,000 clones, around 91% occurring once. Germline V gives CDR1 SEHNR, CDR2 FQNEAQ (reference sequence). The CDR3 contains 16 residues. V was cut by 4 bases and J by 1 base, with 16 bases left in between. The TCR sequence derives from a female donor in good health, enrolled as a control in a pregnancy study. The sequenced sample was peripheral blood, obtained in the third trimester of pregnancy. The gene calls are TRBV7-9 and TRBJ2-5, with a possible D match to TRBD2 (7 bases). This chain's CDR3 is CASSSPTGRVQETQYF. CDR3 in DNA: TGTGCCAGCAGCTCGCCCACAGGGAGGGTCCAAGAGACCCAGTACTTC.